This T cell receptor (beta chain) came from a study of spatial heterogeneity in lung cancer. The CDR3 is made up of 13 amino acids. Germline V CDR1 and CDR2: DFQATT, SNEGSKA (reference sequence). V dropped 2 bases and J dropped 5 bases, with 11 bases sitting between them. Only a few counts were recorded for this clonotype. The time point: sample taken at primary tumor resection. Patients with untreated early-stage non-small cell lung cancer, numbering approximately 79, were the donors. One entry per CDR3 protein, called by TCRdb with MiXCR from the 5' RACE reads. The table has about 80,000 distinct CDR3 sequences, under 8.5% seen once.

The material was PBMCs, obtained at surgery. The clonotype comes from a male donor with early-stage non-small cell lung cancer. The chain employs TRBV20-1 and TRBJ2-3; weak D call: TRBD2 (6 bases). CDR3 in amino acids: CSARLGGGDTQYF. CDR3 nucleotides: TGCAGTGCTAGATTGGGGGGAGGAGATACGCAGTATTTT.